The present entry profiles one T cell receptor (beta chain) with its context. Assay used: immunoSEQ multiplex PCR; TCRdb lists only in-frame clones, some missing. The sample holds 60,000 or so clones, approximately 90% seen once. The CDR3 contains 17 residues. Germline V gives CDR1 SNHLY, CDR2 FYNNEI. V lost 2 bases and J lost 7; bases outside the gene matches: 17. This specimen comes from a study of technical replicates of blood from a few donors. The source of this sequence is a human donor in good health. Some clones in this sample may be carry-over from other donors' samples. This chain joins TRBV2 and TRBJ2-7; TRBD2 aligns across 7 bases. Sequenced: PBMCs. The CDR3 reads CASSERSRGVSASEQYF. CDR3 coding DNA: TGTGCCAGCAGTGAACGTTCTCGGGGGGTTAGCGCAAGTGAGCAGTACTTC.